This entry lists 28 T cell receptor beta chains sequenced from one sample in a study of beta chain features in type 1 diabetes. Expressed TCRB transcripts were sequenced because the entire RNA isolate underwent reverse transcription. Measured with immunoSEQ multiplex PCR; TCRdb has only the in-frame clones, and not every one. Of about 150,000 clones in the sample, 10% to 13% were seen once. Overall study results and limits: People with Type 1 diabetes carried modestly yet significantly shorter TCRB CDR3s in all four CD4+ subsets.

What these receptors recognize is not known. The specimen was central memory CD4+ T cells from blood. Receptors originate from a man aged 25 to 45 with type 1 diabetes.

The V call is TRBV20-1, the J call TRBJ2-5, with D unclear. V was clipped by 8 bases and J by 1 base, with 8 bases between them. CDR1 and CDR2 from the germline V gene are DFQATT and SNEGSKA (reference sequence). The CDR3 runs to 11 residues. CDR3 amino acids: CSRLTQETQYF. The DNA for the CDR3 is TGCAGTCGACTTACCCAAGAGACCCAGTACTTC.

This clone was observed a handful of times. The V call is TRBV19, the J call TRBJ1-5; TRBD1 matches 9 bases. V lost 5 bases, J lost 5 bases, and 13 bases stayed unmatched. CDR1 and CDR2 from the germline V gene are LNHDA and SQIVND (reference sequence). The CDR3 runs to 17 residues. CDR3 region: CASSPLGQGRDDQPQHF. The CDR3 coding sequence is TGTGCCAGTAGTCCCCTCGGACAGGGGAGAGATGATCAGCCCCAGCATTTT.

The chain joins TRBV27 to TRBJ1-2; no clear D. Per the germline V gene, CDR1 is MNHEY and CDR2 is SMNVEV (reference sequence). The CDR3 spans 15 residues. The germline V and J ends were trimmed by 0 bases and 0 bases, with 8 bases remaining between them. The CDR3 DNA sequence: TGTGCCAGCAGTTTATCGTATCCAGCTAACTATGGCTACACCTTC. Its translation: CASSLSYPANYGYTF.

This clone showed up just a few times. The CDR3 nucleotides are TGTGCCAGCAGCAAAGACCAGCGGGATGAGCAGTTCTTC. Protein product: CASSKDQRDEQFF. The chain recombines TRBV7-2 with TRBJ2-1; possible D gene TRBD2, 6 bases. The CDR3 loop spans 13 amino acids. V was cut by 5 bases and J by 8 bases, with 13 bases left in between. CDR1 is SGHTA and CDR2 is FQGNSA in the germline V gene.

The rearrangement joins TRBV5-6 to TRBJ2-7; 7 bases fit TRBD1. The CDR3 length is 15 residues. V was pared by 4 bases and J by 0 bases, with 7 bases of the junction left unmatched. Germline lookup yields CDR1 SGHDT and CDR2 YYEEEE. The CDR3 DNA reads TGTGCCAGCAGCAGGGACAGAACAAACTCCTACGAGCAGTACTTC. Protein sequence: CASSRDRTNSYEQYF.

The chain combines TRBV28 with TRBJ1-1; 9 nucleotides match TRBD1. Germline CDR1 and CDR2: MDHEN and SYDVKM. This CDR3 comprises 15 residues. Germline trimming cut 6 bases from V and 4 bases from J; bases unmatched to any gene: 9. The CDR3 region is CASRSPGQGFTEAFF. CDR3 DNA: TGTGCCAGCAGGTCGCCGGGACAGGGATTCACTGAAGCTTTCTTT.

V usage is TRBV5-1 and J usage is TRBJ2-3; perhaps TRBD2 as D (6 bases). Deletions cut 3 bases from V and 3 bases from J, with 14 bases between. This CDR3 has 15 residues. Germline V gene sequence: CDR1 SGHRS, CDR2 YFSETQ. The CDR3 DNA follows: TGCGCCAGCAGCTCCCAGGCGGGGAGTACAGATACGCAGTATTTT. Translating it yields CASSSQAGSTDTQYF.

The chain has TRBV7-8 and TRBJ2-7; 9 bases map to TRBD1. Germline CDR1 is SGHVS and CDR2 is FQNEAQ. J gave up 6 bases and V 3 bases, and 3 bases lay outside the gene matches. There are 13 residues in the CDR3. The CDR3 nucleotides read TGTGCCAGCAGCTTGGGGGGACAGGGCGAGCAGTACTTC. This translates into CASSLGGQGEQYF.

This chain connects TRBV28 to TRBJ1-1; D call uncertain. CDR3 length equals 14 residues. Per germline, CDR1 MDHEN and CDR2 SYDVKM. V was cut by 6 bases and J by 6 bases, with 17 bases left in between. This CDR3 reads CASSGLYRGPEAFF. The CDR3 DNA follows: TGTGCCAGCAGCGGTCTGTATCGAGGGCCTGAAGCTTTCTTT.

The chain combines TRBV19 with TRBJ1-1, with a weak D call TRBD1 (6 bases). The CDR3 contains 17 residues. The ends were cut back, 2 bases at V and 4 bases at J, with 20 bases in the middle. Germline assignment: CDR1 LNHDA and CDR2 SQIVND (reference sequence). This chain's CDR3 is CASSIRPEGGRGTEAFF. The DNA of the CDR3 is TGTGCCAGTAGTATACGCCCCGAAGGCGGCAGGGGCACTGAAGCTTTCTTT.

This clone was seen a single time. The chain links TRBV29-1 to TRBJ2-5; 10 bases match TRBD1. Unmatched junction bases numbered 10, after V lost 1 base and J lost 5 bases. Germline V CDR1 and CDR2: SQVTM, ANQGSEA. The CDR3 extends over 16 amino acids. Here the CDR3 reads CSVEGGTGVGRETQYF. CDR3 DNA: TGCAGCGTTGAAGGTGGGACAGGGGTTGGGCGGGAGACCCAGTACTTC.

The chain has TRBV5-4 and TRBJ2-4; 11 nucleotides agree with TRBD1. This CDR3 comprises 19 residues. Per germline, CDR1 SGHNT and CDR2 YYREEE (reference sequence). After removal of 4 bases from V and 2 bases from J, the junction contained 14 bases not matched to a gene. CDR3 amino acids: CASSPYRDRGKGSKNIQYF. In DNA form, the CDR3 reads TGTGCCAGCAGCCCATATCGGGACAGGGGGAAAGGGTCCAAAAACATTCAGTACTTC. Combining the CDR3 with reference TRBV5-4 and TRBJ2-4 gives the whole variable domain ETGVTQSPTHLIKTRGQQVTLRCSSQSGHNTVSWYQQALGQGPQFIFQYYREEENGRGNFPPRFSGLQFPNYSSELNVNALELDDSALYLCASSPYRDRGKGSKNIQYFGAGTRLSVL.

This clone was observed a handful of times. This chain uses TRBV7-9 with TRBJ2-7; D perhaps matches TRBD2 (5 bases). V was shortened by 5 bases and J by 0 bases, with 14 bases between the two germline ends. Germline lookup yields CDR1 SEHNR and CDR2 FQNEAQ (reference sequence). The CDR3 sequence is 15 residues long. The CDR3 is CASSPRPGSSYEQYF. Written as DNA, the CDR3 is TGTGCCAGCAGCCCTCGACCGGGAAGCTCCTACGAGCAGTACTTC.

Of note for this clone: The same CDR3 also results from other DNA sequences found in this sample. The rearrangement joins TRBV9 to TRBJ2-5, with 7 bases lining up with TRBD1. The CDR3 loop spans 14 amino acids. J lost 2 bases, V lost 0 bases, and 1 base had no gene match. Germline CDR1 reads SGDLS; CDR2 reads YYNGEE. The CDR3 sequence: CASSVGTGQETQYF. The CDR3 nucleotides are TGTGCCAGCAGCGTAGGGACAGGACAAGAGACCCAGTACTTC. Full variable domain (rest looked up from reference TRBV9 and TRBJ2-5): DSGVTQTPKHLITATGQRVTLRCSPRSGDLSVYWYQQSLDQGLQFLIQYYNGEERAKGNILERFSAQQFPDLHSELNLSSLELGDSALYFCASSVGTGQETQYFGPGTRLLVL.

In nucleotides, the CDR3 is TGCGCCAGCAGCCATGGAACAGGGTCCCTCTATGGCTACACCTTC. This encodes CASSHGTGSLYGYTF. The V call is TRBV4-3, the J call TRBJ1-2; TRBD1 is a possible D gene (6 bases). CDR3 length: 15 amino acids. Germline loops: CDR1 LGHNA, CDR2 YSLEER. The germline V and J ends were trimmed by 3 bases and 4 bases, with 15 bases remaining between them.

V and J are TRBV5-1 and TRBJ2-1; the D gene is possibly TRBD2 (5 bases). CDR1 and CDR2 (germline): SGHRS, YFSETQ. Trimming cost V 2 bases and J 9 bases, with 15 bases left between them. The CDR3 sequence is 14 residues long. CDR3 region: CASSFGLRVFEQFF. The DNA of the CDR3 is TGCGCCAGCAGCTTTGGATTGCGGGTCTTTGAGCAGTTCTTC.

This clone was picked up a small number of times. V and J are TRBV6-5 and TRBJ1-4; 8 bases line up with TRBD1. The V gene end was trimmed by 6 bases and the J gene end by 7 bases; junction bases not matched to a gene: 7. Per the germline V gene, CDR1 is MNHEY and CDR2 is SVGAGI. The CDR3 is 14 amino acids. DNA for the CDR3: TGTGCCAGCAGCCGACAGGGGAGGCTTGAAAAACTGTTTTTT. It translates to CASSRQGRLEKLFF.

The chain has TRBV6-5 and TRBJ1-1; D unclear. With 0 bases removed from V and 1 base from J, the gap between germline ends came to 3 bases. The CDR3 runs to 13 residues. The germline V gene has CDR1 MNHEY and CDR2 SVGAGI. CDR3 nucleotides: TGTGCCAGCAGTTACTCCAGGAACACTGAAGCTTTCTTT. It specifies CASSYSRNTEAFF.

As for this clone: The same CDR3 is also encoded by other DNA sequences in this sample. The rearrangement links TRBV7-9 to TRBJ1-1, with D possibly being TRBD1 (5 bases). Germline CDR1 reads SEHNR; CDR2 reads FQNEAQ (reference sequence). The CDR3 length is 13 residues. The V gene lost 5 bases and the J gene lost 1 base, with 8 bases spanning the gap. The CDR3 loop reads CASSTQGNTEAFF. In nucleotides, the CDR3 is TGTGCCAGCAGCACCCAGGGGAACACTGAAGCTTTCTTT.

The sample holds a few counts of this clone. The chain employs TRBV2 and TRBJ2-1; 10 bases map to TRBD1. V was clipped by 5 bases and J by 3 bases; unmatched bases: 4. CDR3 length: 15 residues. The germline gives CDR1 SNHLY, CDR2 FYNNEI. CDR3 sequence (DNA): TGTGCCAGCAGTATCGGACAGGGGGGCTACAATGAGCAGTTCTTC. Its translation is CASSIGQGGYNEQFF. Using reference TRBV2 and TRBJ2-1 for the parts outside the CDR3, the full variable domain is EPEVTQTPSHQVTQMGQEVILRCVPISNHLYFYWYRQILGQKVEFLVSFYNNEISEKSEIFDDQFSVERPDGSNFTLKIRSTKLEDSAMYFCASSIGQGGYNEQFFGPGTRLTVL.

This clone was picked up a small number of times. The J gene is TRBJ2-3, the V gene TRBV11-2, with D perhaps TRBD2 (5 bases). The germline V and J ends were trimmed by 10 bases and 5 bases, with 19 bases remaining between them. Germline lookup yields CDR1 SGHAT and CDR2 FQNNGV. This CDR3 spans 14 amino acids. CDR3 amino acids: CATSIGLGGDTQYF. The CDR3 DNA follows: TGTGCCACCAGTATTGGACTCGGAGGAGATACGCAGTATTTT.

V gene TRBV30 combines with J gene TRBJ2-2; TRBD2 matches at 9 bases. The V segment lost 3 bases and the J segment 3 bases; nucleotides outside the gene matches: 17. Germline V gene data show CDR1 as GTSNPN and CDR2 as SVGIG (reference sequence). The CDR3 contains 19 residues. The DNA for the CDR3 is TGTGCCTGGAGCCTAACACCCCTAGCGGGGAATGTTTACACCGGGGAGCTGTTTTTT. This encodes CAWSLTPLAGNVYTGELFF.

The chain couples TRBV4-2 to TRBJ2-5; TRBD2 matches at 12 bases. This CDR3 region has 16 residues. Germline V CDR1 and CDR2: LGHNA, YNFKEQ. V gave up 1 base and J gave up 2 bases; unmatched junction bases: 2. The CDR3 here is CASSQATSGRQETQYF. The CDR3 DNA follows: TGTGCCAGCAGCCAAGCGACTAGCGGGAGACAAGAGACCCAGTACTTC.

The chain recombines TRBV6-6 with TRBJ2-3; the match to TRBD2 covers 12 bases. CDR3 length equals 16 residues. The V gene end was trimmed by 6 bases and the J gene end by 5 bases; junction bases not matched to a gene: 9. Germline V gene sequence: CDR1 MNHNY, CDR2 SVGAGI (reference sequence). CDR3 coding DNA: TGTGCCAGCAGCCCGATATGGACTAGCGGGATAGATACGCAGTATTTT. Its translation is CASSPIWTSGIDTQYF.

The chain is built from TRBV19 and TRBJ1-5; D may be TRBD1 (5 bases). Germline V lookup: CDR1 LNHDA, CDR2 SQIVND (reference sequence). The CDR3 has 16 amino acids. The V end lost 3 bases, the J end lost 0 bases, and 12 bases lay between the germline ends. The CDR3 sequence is CASSIITGNSNQPQHF. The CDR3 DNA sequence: TGTGCCAGTAGTATCATTACAGGCAATAGCAATCAGCCCCAGCATTTT.

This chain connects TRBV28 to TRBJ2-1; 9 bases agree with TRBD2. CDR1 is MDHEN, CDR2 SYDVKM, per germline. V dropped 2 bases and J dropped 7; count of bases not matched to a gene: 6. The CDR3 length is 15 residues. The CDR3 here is CASSLLAGSWNEQFF. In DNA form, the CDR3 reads TGTGCCAGCAGTTTACTAGCGGGGTCGTGGAATGAGCAGTTCTTC.

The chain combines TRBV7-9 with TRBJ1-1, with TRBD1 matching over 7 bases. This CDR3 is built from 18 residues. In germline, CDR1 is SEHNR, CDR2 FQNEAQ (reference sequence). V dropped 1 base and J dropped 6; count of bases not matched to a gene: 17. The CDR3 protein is CASSLGDRVNWRVSEAFF. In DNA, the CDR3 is TGTGCCAGCAGCTTAGGGGACAGAGTAAACTGGAGAGTATCTGAAGCTTTCTTT.

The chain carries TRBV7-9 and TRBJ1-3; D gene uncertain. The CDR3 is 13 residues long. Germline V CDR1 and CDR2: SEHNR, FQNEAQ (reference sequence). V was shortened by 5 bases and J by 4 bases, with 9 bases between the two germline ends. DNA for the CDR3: TGTGCCAGCAGCCAGGAACGGGGAAACACCATATATTTT. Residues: CASSQERGNTIYF.